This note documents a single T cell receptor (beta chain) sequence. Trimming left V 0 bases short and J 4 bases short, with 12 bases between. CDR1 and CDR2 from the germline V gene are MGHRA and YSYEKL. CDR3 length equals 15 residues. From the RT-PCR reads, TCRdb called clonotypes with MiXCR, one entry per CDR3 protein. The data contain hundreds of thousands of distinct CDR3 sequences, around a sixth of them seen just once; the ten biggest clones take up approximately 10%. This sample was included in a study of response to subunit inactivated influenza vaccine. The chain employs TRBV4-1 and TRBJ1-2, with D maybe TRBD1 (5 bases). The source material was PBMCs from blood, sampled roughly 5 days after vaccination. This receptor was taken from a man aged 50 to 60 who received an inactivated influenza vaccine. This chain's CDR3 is CASSQDYAGSYGYTF. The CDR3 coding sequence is TGCGCCAGCAGCCAAGATTATGCAGGGAGCTATGGCTACACCTTC.